This TCR beta chain is drawn from a study of OX40 agonist ivuxolimab in advanced cancers. The table came from immunoSEQ multiplex PCR; TCRdb's copy has only in-frame clones and leaves some out. The repertoire holds 43,000 or so clones, with around nine tenths as singletons. Whole-study findings and limits: Doses of 0.1 to 3.0 mg/kg were accompanied by clonal expansion of CD4+ and CD8+ blood T cells by week 6.

Germline loops: CDR1 MGHRA, CDR2 YSYEKL. The V end was cut by 1 base, the J end by 0 bases, with 10 bases between. CDR3 length: 16 residues. In the case of this clone: Its antigen is unknown.

The chain links TRBV4-1 to TRBJ2-4, with a weak D call TRBD2 (5 bases). The source of this sequence is an adult with an advanced solid tumor such as melanoma, head and neck, liver or kidney cancer. Sequencing was performed on CD4+ or CD8+ T cells sorted from blood, taken in a trial of the OX40 agonist ivuxolimab. The CDR3 DNA reads TGCGCCAGCAGCCAAGTTTACGGGGTAGCCAAAAACATTCAGTACTTC. Translation: CASSQVYGVAKNIQYF.